These 24 T cell receptor beta chains share one sample of origin, sequenced in a study of blood T cell repertoires in COVID-19. Profiling relied on immunoSEQ multiplex PCR, and the TCRdb table lists in-frame clones only, not all of them. Seen here are tens of thousands of clones, approximately 84% observed once, and the top ten hold approximately 10%. Sequencing was carried out using peripheral blood. Receptors originate from a man aged 70 or older with active or convalescent COVID-19.

The CDR3 here is CSASLGGRDTAEQYF. The CDR3, as DNA: TGCAGTGCTAGTTTGGGCGGGAGGGATACGGCCGAGCAGTACTTC. The chain has TRBV20-1 and TRBJ2-7; 9 bases line up with TRBD2. V lost 3 bases, J lost 6 bases, and 12 bases stayed unmatched. Germline V gene data show CDR1 as DFQATT and CDR2 as SNEGSKA (reference sequence). The CDR3 covers 15 residues.

The chain couples TRBV5-1 to TRBJ2-7; 7 bases match TRBD1. Germline V lookup: CDR1 SGHRS, CDR2 YFSETQ. J was trimmed by 3 bases and V by 3 bases; bases with no gene match: 3. The CDR3 length is 13 residues. The CDR3 protein is CASSSRTGYEQYF. The CDR3 DNA reads TGCGCCAGCAGCTCCCGGACAGGCTACGAGCAGTACTTC.

CDR3 in amino acids: CASRETGGDSPLHF. The CDR3 DNA sequence: TGTGCCAGCAGAGAAACAGGGGGCGATTCACCCCTCCACTTT. The genes are TRBV27 and TRBJ1-6, with 9 nucleotides matching TRBD1. CDR3 length: 14 amino acids. Germline CDR1 and CDR2: MNHEY and SMNVEV (reference sequence). V was pared by 6 bases and J by 8 bases, with 5 bases of the junction left unmatched.

The V call is TRBV5-1, the J call TRBJ1-4; TRBD1 is a possible D gene (6 bases). V was cut by 3 bases and J by 4 bases, with 10 bases left in between. From germline, CDR1 is SGHRS and CDR2 YFSETQ. This CDR3 has 14 amino acids. The chain's CDR3 is CASSSQGFNEKLFF. The CDR3 bases are TGCGCCAGCAGCTCACAGGGATTTAATGAAAAACTGTTTTTT.

This sequence joins TRBV5-6 and TRBJ1-2; D is undetermined. The CDR3 contains 13 residues. The germline V gene encodes CDR1 SGHDT and CDR2 YYEEEE. Trimming shortened V by 1 base and J by 5 bases, and 9 bases separated the two germline ends. The CDR3 reads CASSLPPGYGYTF. The CDR3 DNA sequence: TGTGCCAGCAGCTTGCCGCCGGGGTATGGCTACACCTTC.

This clone appeared once. V and J are TRBV28 and TRBJ1-3; possible D gene TRBD1, 6 bases. The CDR3 extends over 14 amino acids. Germline loops: CDR1 MDHEN, CDR2 SYDVKM. Trimming cost V 6 bases and J 0 bases, with 9 bases left between them. The CDR3 region is CASRTGYSGNTIYF. Here the CDR3 DNA reads TGTGCCAGCAGAACAGGGTACTCTGGAAACACCATATATTTT.

The chain links TRBV18 to TRBJ1-5; D is unresolved. The CDR3 has 13 residues. V was clipped by 2 bases and J by 4 bases, with 6 bases between them. Germline CDR1 KGHSH, CDR2 LQKENI. In nucleotides, the CDR3 is TGTGCCAGCTCACCAACAGAAAATCAGCCCCAGCATTTT. Translation: CASSPTENQPQHF.

The chain uses TRBV28 and TRBJ2-7; D is possibly TRBD1 (6 bases). Germline V gene data show CDR1 as MDHEN and CDR2 as SYDVKM. The CDR3 runs 16 residues. V was shortened by 4 bases and J by 3 bases, with 19 bases between the two germline ends. As DNA, the CDR3 is TGTGCCAGCAGTTCGTTGGACAGACATCTTAACTACGAGCAGTACTTC. Translation: CASSSLDRHLNYEQYF.

The CDR3 spells CAISEQAYGYTF. CDR3 nucleotide sequence: TGTGCCATCAGTGAGCAGGCCTATGGCTACACCTTC. The rearrangement joins TRBV10-3 to TRBJ1-2; D gene uncertain. CDR3 length equals 12 residues. V shed 2 bases and J shed 4 bases, with 5 bases lying between them. CDR1 and CDR2 from the germline V gene are ENHRY and SYGVKD.

The chain joins TRBV19 to TRBJ2-6; TRBD2 agrees at 9 bases. V dropped 6 bases and J dropped 2; count of bases not matched to a gene: 11. Germline assignment: CDR1 LNHDA and CDR2 SQIVND (reference sequence). This CDR3 has 18 residues. The CDR3 DNA sequence: TGTGCCAGTAGCCATATCCGCGGGGGGGCTGCTGGGGCCAACGTCCTGACTTTC. Its protein is CASSHIRGGAAGANVLTF.

The chain uses TRBV9 and TRBJ2-7; D is perhaps TRBD2 (7 bases). Trimming removed 0 bases at V and 0 bases at J, with 10 bases between. The germline CDR1 and CDR2 sequences are SGDLS and YYNGEE. The CDR3 consists of 15 residues. The CDR3 DNA sequence: TGTGCCAGCAGCGTAGAGGGGGGGAACTCCTACGAGCAGTACTTC. Translating it yields CASSVEGGNSYEQYF. The full variable domain, its missing parts supplied by reference TRBV9 and TRBJ2-7, is DSGVTQTPKHLITATGQRVTLRCSPRSGDLSVYWYQQSLDQGLQFLIQYYNGEERAKGNILERFSAQQFPDLHSELNLSSLELGDSALYFCASSVEGGNSYEQYFGPGTRLTVT.

The V gene is TRBV7-9, the J gene TRBJ2-3; D not resolved. V lost 3 bases and J lost 4, with 11 bases in between. The CDR3 is 14 residues long. Per the germline V gene, CDR1 is SEHNR and CDR2 is FQNEAQ (reference sequence). This CDR3 reads CASSFGENADTQYF. Written as DNA, the CDR3 is TGTGCCAGCAGCTTTGGAGAGAATGCAGATACGCAGTATTTT.

This sequence joins TRBV29-1 and TRBJ2-7; D is uncertain. The CDR3 has 11 amino acids. V was cut by 6 bases and J by 3 bases, with 9 bases left in between. Germline CDR1 reads SQVTM; CDR2 reads ANQGSEA. CDR3 in amino acids: CSVRSNYEQYF. For the CDR3, the DNA is TGCAGCGTGAGGTCCAACTACGAGCAGTACTTC.

The chain recombines TRBV30 with TRBJ1-4; D unresolved. Trimming took off 3 bases at V and 8 bases at J, with 13 bases between the two ends. Germline loops: CDR1 GTSNPN, CDR2 SVGIG (reference sequence). The CDR3 covers 13 residues. CDR3 sequence reads: CAWSPNDTEKLFF. The CDR3 nucleotides are TGTGCCTGGAGCCCCAACGACACGGAAAAACTGTTTTTT.

The rearrangement uses TRBV14 and TRBJ1-6; D unresolved. Per the germline V gene, CDR1 is SGHDN and CDR2 is FVKESK. Trimming took off 0 bases at V and 10 bases at J, with 13 bases between the two ends. This CDR3 spans 15 amino acids. CDR3: CASSQDRGGYSPLHF. The CDR3 nucleotides are TGTGCCAGCAGCCAAGATCGAGGAGGGTACTCACCCCTCCACTTT.

The V and J genes are TRBV28 and TRBJ1-4; D is perhaps TRBD1 (6 bases). This CDR3 region has 14 residues. Trimming cost V 6 bases and J 4 bases, with 12 bases left between them. CDR1 MDHEN and CDR2 SYDVKM come from the germline V gene. This CDR3 reads CASRTGKGNEKLFF. Written as DNA, the CDR3 is TGTGCCAGCAGAACAGGGAAGGGTAATGAAAAACTGTTTTTT.

The chain combines TRBV2 with TRBJ2-2; D might be TRBD1 (6 bases). V was cut by 8 bases and J by 5 bases, with 15 bases left in between. The length of the CDR3 is 14 residues. Looked up from germline, CDR1 is SNHLY and CDR2 is FYNNEI. As DNA, the CDR3 is TGTGCCAGCCACCCGACAGGAGATACCGGGGAGCTGTTTTTT. This encodes CASHPTGDTGELFF.

The chain carries TRBV6-5 and TRBJ1-4; 8 bases align to TRBD1. The junction had 9 bases not matched to a gene; V was cut back by 5 bases and J by 7 bases. The CDR3 has 15 residues. CDR1 is MNHEY, CDR2 SVGAGI, per germline. The CDR3 sequence is CASSPLTGGGEKLFF. CDR3 bases: TGTGCCAGCAGTCCCCTCACAGGGGGGGGTGAAAAACTGTTTTTT.

The chain links TRBV6-4 to TRBJ2-2, with D maybe TRBD1 (5 bases). This CDR3 comprises 14 residues. CDR1 is MRHNA, CDR2 SNTAGT, per germline. Trimming shortened V by 5 bases and J by 6 bases, and 13 bases separated the two germline ends. The CDR3 region has the DNA TGTGCCAGCAGTATCGCGACAGTGTCCGGGGAGCTGTTTTTT. Amino acids: CASSIATVSGELFF.

The chain recombines TRBV6-4 with TRBJ2-7; 13 positions match TRBD2. Germline V CDR1 and CDR2: MRHNA, SNTAGT. The CDR3 has 15 amino acids. Trimming cost V 6 bases and J 1 base; bases outside gene matches: 3. CDR3 DNA sequence: TGTGCCAGCAGAGAACTAGCGGGAGGGTCCTACGAGCAGTACTTC. This encodes CASRELAGGSYEQYF.

V usage is TRBV2 and J usage is TRBJ2-3; 9 nucleotides line up with TRBD1. Germline CDR1 reads SNHLY; CDR2 reads FYNNEI. V was clipped by 9 bases and J by 4 bases; unmatched bases: 5. This CDR3 spans 13 amino acids. The CDR3 nucleotides are TGTGCCAGAAGACAGGGGGAGGCAGATACGCAGTATTTT. Translating gives CARRQGEADTQYF. The entire variable domain, with the rest obtained from reference TRBV2 and TRBJ2-3, is as follows: EPEVTQTPSHQVTQMGQEVILRCVPISNHLYFYWYRQILGQKVEFLVSFYNNEISEKSEIFDDQFSVERPDGSNFTLKIRSTKLEDSAMYFCARRQGEADTQYFGPGTRLTVL.

The rearrangement links TRBV15 to TRBJ1-2; 7 bases align to TRBD1. CDR1 and CDR2 (germline): LNHNV, YYDKDF (reference sequence). The CDR3 length is 13 residues. Trimming took 7 bases from V and 5 from J; bases not matched to a gene: 7. Written as DNA, the CDR3 is TGTGCCACCAACAAAGACAGGGCTTATGGCTACACCTTC. Its protein is CATNKDRAYGYTF.

The chain carries TRBV9 and TRBJ1-1; no clear D. The germline V gene encodes CDR1 SGDLS and CDR2 YYNGEE. The V end was cut by 1 base, the J end by 4 bases, with 8 bases between. This CDR3 is 13 amino acids long. The CDR3 coding sequence is TGTGCCAGCAGCGTAACGGGTTCCACTGAAGCTTTCTTT. This encodes CASSVTGSTEAFF. Drawing the rest from reference TRBV9 and TRBJ1-1, the complete variable domain is DSGVTQTPKHLITATGQRVTLRCSPRSGDLSVYWYQQSLDQGLQFLIQYYNGEERAKGNILERFSAQQFPDLHSELNLSSLELGDSALYFCASSVTGSTEAFFGQGTRLTVV.

The V gene is TRBV2, the J gene TRBJ2-4; 8 nucleotides agree with TRBD1. The J segment lost 6 bases and the V segment lost 5 bases, leaving 6 bases of the junction unmatched. The CDR3 consists of 14 residues. Looked up from germline, CDR1 is SNHLY and CDR2 is FYNNEI. CDR3 in amino acids: CASSQRTGLNIQYF. The DNA for the CDR3 is TGTGCCAGCAGTCAGCGGACAGGGTTAAACATTCAGTACTTC.